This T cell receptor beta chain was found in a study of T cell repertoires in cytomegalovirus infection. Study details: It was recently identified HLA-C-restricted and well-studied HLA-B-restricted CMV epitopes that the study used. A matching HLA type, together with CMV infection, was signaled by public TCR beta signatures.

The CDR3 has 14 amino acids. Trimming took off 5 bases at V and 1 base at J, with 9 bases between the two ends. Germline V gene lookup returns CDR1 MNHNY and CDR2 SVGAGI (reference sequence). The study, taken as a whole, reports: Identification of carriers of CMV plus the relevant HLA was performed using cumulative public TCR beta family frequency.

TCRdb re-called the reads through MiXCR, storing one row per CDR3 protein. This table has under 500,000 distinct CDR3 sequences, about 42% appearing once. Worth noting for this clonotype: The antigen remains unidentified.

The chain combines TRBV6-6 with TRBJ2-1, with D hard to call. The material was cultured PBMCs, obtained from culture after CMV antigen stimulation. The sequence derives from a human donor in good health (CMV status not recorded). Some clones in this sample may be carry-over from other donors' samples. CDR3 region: CASSRTDSYNEQFF. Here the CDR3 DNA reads TGTGCCAGCAGTCGGACCGATTCCTACAATGAGCAGTTCTTC.